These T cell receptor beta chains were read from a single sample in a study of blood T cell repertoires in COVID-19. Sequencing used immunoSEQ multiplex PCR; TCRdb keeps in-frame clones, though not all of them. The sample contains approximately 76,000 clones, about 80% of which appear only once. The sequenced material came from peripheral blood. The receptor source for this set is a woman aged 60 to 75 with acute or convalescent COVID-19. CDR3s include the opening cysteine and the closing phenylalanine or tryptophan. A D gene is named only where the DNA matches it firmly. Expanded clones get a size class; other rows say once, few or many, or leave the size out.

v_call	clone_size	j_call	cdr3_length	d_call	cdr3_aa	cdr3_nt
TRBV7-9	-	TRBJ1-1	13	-	CASSLESNTEAFF	TGTGCCAGCAGCTTAGAATCTAACACTGAAGCTTTCTTT
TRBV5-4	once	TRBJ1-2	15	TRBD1	CASSPGDRDNYGYTF	TGTGCCAGCAGCCCGGGAGACAGGGATAACTATGGCTACACCTTC
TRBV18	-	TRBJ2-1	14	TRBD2	CASSPRTGAGEQFF	TGTGCCAGCTCACCCAGGACGGGAGCGGGGGAGCAGTTCTTC
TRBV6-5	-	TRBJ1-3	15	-	CASSPTGSTGNTIYF	TGTGCCAGCAGTCCCACCGGGAGTACTGGAAACACCATATATTTT
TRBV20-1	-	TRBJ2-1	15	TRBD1	CSASLGTGGAEEQFF	TGCAGTGCTAGTCTCGGGACAGGGGGCGCGGAGGAGCAGTTCTTC
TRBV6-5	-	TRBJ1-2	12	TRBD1	CASNTGDEGYTF	TGTGCCAGCAATACAGGGGACGAAGGCTACACCTTC
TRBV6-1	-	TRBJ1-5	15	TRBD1	CASSEQTGANQPQHF	TGTGCCAGCAGTGAGCAGACAGGGGCCAATCAGCCCCAGCATTTT
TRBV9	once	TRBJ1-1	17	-	CASSVAGFGEVGTEAFF	TGTGCCAGCAGCGTAGCCGGTTTTGGGGAGGTTGGCACTGAAGCTTTCTTT
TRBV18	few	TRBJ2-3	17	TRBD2	CASSPSITSGGADTQYF	TGTGCCAGCTCACCATCAATCACTAGCGGGGGGGCAGATACGCAGTATTTT
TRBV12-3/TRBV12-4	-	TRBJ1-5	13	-	CASSLTRSKPQHF	TGTGCCAGCAGTCTAACCCGTTCGAAGCCCCAGCATTTT
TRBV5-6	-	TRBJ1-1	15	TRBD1	CASSLGQGASVGAFF	TGTGCCAGCAGCCTAGGACAGGGGGCTAGTGTTGGGGCTTTCTTT
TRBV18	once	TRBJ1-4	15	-	CASSPNGGLSEKLFF	TGTGCCAGCTCACCAAATGGGGGCCTGAGTGAAAAACTGTTTTTT
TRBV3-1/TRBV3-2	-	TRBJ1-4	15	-	CASSLRTVANEKLFF	TGTGCCAGCAGCCTTCGGACAGTGGCTAATGAAAAACTGTTTTTT
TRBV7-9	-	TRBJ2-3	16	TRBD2	CASSPRASGGTDTQYF	TGTGCCAGCAGCCCCCGGGCTAGCGGGGGCACAGATACGCAGTATTTT
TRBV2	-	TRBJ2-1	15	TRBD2	CASSRGGGAYNEQFF	TGTGCCAGCAGTCGCGGCGGGGGGGCCTACAATGAGCAGTTCTTC
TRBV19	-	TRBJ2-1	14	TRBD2	CASSLAGGPKEQFF	TGTGCCAGTAGTCTAGCGGGGGGGCCTAAGGAGCAGTTCTTC
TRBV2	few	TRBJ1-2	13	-	CARFSGAGYGYTF	TGTGCCAGATTTTCAGGGGCTGGCTATGGCTACACCTTC
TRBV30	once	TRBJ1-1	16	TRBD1	CAWNPGQGTMNTEAFF	TGTGCCTGGAATCCGGGACAGGGGACCATGAACACTGAAGCTTTCTTT
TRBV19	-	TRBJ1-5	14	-	CASSMLGSGQPQHF	TGTGCCAGTAGTATGTTAGGGAGCGGGCAGCCCCAGCATTTT
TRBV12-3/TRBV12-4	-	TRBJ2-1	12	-	CASRTDSRKQFF	TGTGCCAGCAGGACTGACAGCCGAAAGCAGTTCTTC
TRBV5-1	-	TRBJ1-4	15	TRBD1	CASSAQGQGNEKLFF	TGCGCCAGCAGCGCCCAGGGACAGGGTAATGAAAAACTGTTTTTT
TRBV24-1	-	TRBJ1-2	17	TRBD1	CATSDPKGTGGNYGYTF	TGTGCCACCAGTGATCCCAAGGGGACAGGGGGAAACTATGGCTACACCTTC
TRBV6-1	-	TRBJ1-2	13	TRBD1	CASSSTGGDGYTF	TGTGCCAGCAGTTCAACAGGGGGCGATGGCTACACCTTC
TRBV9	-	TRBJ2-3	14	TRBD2	CASSGGGPTDTQYF	TGTGCCAGCAGCGGCGGGGGACCCACAGATACGCAGTATTTT
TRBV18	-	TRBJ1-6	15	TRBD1	CASSPGTGEGSPLHF	TGTGCCAGCTCACCGGGGACAGGGGAGGGATCACCCCTCCACTTT
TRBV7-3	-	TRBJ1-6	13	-	CATGQILNSPLHF	TGTGCCACCGGACAGATCCTTAATTCACCCCTCCACTTT
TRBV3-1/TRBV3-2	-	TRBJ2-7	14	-	CASSPQLVSYEQYF	TGTGCCAGCAGCCCCCAGCTAGTGTCCTACGAGCAGTACTTC
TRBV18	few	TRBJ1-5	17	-	CASSPPGRRGGNQPQHF	TGTGCCAGCTCACCACCGGGTCGGAGGGGAGGAAATCAGCCCCAGCATTTT
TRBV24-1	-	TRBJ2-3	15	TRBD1	CATSDSGQGRDTQYF	TGTGCCACCAGTGATTCAGGACAGGGCAGAGATACGCAGTATTTT
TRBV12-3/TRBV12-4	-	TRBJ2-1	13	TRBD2	CASSPGGGNEQFF	TGTGCCAGCAGTCCCGGGGGAGGGAATGAGCAGTTCTTC
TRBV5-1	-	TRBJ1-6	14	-	CASSPTPYNSPLHF	TGCGCCAGCAGCCCAACACCCTATAATTCACCCCTCCACTTT
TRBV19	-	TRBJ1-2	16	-	CASSFSVARANYGYTF	TGTGCCAGTAGTTTCTCAGTGGCGAGGGCTAACTATGGCTACACCTTC
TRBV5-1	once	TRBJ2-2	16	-	CASSLNTQPNTGELFF	TGCGCCAGCAGCTTGAATACACAACCGAACACCGGGGAGCTGTTTTTT
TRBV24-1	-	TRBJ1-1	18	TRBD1	CATSADGVRQGAYTEAFF	TGTGCCACCAGCGCCGATGGCGTGAGACAGGGGGCTTATACTGAAGCTTTCTTT
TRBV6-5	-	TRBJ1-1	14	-	CASSSRGQNTEAFF	TGTGCCAGCAGTTCGCGGGGTCAGAACACTGAAGCTTTCTTT
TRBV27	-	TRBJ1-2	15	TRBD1	CASSPGQGRNYGYTF	TGTGCCAGCAGTCCCGGACAGGGGAGAAACTATGGCTACACCTTC
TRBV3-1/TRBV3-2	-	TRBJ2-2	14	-	CASSPRGYTGELFF	TGTGCCAGCAGCCCAAGGGGATACACCGGGGAGCTGTTTTTT
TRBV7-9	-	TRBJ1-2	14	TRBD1	CASSTGQGVGGYTF	TGTGCCAGCAGCACCGGACAGGGGGTGGGTGGCTACACCTTC